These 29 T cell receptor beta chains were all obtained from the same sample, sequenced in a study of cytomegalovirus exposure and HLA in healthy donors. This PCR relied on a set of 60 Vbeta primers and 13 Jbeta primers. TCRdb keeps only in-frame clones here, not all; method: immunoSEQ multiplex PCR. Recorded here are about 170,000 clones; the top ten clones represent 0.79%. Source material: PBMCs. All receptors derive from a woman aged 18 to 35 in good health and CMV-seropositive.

The CDR3, as DNA: TGCGCCAGCAGCGGGACTAGCAATCCCAATGAGCAGTTCTTC. This sequence encodes CASSGTSNPNEQFF. This chain connects TRBV5-1 to TRBJ2-1; 9 bases are shared with TRBD2. The V segment lost 4 bases and the J segment 6 bases; nucleotides outside the gene matches: 5. From germline, CDR1 is SGHRS and CDR2 YFSETQ. The CDR3 contains 14 residues. Together with reference TRBV5-1 and TRBJ2-1, the CDR3 gives the full variable domain: KAGVTQTPRYLIKTRGQQVTLSCSPISGHRSVSWYQQTPGQGLQFLFEYFSETQRNKGNFPGRFSGRQFSNSRSEMNVSTLELGDSALYLCASSGTSNPNEQFFGPGTRLTVL.

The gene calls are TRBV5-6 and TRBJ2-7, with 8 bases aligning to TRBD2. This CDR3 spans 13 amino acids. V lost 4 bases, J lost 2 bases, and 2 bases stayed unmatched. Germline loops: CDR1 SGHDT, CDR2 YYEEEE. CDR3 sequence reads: CASSPGLAYEQYF. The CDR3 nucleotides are TGTGCCAGCAGCCCGGGACTAGCCTACGAGCAGTACTTC.

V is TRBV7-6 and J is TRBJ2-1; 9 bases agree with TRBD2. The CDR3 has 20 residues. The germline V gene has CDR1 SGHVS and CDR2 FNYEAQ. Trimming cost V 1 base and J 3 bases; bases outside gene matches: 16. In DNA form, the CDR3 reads TGTGCCAGCAGCTTAGGGGGGCAGGGTATAGCGGGAGCTAACTACAATGAGCAGTTCTTC. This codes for CASSLGGQGIAGANYNEQFF.

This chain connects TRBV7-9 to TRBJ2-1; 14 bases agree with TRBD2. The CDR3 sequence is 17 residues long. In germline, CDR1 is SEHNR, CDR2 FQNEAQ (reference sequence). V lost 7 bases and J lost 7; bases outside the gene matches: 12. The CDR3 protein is CASNPGLAGEVGNEQFF. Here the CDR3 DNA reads TGTGCCAGCAACCCGGGACTAGCGGGAGAAGTAGGTAATGAGCAGTTCTTC.

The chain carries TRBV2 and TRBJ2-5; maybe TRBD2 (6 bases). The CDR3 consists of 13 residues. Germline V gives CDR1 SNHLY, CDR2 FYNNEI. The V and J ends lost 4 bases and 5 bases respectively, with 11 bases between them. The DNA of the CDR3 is TGTGCCAGCAGTGGGGGGGATTGGGAGACCCAGTACTTC. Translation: CASSGGDWETQYF.

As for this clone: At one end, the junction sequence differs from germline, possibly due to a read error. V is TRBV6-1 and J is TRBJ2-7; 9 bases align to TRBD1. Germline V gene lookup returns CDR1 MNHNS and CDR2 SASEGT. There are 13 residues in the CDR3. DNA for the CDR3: TGTGCCGGCAGGAGGACAGGGGACTACGAGCAGTACTTC. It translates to CAGRRTGDYEQYF.

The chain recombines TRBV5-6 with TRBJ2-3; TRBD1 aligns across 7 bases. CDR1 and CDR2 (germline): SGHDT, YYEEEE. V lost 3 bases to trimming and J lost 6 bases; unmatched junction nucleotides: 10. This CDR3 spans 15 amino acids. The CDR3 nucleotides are TGTGCCAGCAGCTCCCACGGGACAGTCCTGGATACGCAGTATTTT. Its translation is CASSSHGTVLDTQYF.

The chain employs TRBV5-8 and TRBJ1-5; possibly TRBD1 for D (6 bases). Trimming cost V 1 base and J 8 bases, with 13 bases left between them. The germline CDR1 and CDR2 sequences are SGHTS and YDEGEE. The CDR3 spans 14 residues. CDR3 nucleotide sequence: TGTGCCAGCAGCTTGAGGGGGGGAGGTGAGCCCCAGCATTTT. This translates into CASSLRGGGEPQHF.

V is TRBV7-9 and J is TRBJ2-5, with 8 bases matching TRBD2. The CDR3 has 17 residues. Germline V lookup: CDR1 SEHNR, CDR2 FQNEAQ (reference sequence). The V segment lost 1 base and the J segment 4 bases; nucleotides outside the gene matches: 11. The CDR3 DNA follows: TGTGCCAGCAGCTTAGGAGCAACCGGGAGGGCCGGAGAGACCCAGTACTTC. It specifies CASSLGATGRAGETQYF. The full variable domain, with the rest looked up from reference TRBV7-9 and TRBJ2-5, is DTGVSQNPRHKITKRGQNVTFRCDPISEHNRLYWYRQTLGQGPEFLTYFQNEAQLEKSRLLSDRFSAERPKGSFSTLEIQRTEQGDSAMYLCASSLGATGRAGETQYFGPGTRLLVL.

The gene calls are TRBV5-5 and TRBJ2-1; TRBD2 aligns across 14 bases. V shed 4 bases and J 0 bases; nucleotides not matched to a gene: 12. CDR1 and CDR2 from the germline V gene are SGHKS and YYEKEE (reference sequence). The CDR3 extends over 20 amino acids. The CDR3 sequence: CASSRTPGLAGVSSYNEQFF. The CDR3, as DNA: TGTGCCAGCAGCCGTACTCCGGGACTAGCGGGGGTAAGCTCCTACAATGAGCAGTTCTTC.

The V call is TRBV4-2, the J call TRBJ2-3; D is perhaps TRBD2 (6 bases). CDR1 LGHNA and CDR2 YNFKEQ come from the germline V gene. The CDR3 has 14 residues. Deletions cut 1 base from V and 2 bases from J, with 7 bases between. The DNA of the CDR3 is TGTGCCAGCAGCCAAGGGACTACCACAGATACGCAGTATTTT. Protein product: CASSQGTTTDTQYF.

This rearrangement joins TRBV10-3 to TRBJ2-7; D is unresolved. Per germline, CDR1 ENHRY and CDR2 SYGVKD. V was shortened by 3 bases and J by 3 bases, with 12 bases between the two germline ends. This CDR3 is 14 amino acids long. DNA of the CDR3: TGTGCCATCAGTGAATCCATGCACATCTACGAGCAGTACTTC. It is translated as CAISESMHIYEQYF.

The CDR3 DNA sequence: TGCAGCGTTGGGGAGGGTGGCAATCAGCCCCAGCATTTT. It yields the protein CSVGEGGNQPQHF. The chain employs TRBV29-1 and TRBJ1-5; D is uncertain. V was pared by 4 bases and J by 2 bases, with 9 bases between. This CDR3 is 13 amino acids long. Per germline, CDR1 SQVTM and CDR2 ANQGSEA.

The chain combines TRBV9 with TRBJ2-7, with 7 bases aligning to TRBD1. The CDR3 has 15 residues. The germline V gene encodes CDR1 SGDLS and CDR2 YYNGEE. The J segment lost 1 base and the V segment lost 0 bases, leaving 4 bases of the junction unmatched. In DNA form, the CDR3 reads TGTGCCAGCAGCGTAGGTCCGGGACAGTCCTACGAGCAGTACTTC. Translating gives CASSVGPGQSYEQYF.

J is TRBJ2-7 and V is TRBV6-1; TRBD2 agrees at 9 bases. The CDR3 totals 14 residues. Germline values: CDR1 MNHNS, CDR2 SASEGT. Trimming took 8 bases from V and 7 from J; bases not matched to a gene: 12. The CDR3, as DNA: TGTGCCAGCGGCGAAATTAGCGGGAGTGATGAGCAGTACTTC. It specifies CASGEISGSDEQYF.

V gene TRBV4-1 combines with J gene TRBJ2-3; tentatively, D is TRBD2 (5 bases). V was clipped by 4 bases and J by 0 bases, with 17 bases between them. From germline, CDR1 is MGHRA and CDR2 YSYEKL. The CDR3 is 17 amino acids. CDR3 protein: CASSPLTGTSSTDTQYF. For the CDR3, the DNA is TGCGCCAGCAGCCCCCTGACGGGAACCTCTAGCACAGATACGCAGTATTTT.

The CDR3 DNA reads TGCGCCAGCAGCTTGCAGACAGGGGGCGTTAATGAAAAACTGTTTTTT. Translated, it gives CASSLQTGGVNEKLFF. The chain couples TRBV5-1 to TRBJ1-4; 10 bases are shared with TRBD1. Germline V gene sequence: CDR1 SGHRS, CDR2 YFSETQ. V shed 1 base and J 4 bases; nucleotides not matched to a gene: 4. The CDR3 consists of 16 residues.

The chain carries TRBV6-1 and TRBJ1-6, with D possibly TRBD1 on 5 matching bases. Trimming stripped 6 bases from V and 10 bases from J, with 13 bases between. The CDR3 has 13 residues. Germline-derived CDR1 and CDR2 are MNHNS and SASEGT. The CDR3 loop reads CASRKAGGSPLHF. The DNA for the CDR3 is TGTGCCAGCAGGAAAGCTGGGGGGTCACCCCTCCACTTT.

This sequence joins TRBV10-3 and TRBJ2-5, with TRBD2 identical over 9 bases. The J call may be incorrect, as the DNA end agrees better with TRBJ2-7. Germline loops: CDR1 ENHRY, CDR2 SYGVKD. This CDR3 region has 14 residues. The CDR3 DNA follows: TGTGCCATCAGTGAGTCTAGCGGGAGCTACGAGCAGTACTTC. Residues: CAISESSGSYEQYF.

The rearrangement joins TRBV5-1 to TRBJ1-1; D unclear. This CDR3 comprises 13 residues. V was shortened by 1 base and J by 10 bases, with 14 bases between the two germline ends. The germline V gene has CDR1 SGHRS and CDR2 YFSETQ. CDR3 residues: CASSLSPETGAFF. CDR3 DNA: TGCGCCAGCAGCTTGTCGCCCGAAACCGGAGCTTTCTTT.

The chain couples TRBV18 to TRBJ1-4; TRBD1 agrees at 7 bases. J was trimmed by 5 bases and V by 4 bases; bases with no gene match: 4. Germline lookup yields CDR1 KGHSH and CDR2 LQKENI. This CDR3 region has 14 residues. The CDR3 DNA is TGTGCCAGCTCACAGGGGGCCTCGAATGAAAAACTGTTTTTT. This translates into CASSQGASNEKLFF.

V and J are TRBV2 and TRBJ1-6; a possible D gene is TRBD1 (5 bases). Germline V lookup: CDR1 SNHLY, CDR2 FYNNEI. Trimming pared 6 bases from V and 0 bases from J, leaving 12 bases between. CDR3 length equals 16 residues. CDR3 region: CASSYTDSSYNSPLHF. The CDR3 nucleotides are TGTGCCAGCAGCTATACCGACAGCTCCTATAATTCACCCCTCCACTTT.

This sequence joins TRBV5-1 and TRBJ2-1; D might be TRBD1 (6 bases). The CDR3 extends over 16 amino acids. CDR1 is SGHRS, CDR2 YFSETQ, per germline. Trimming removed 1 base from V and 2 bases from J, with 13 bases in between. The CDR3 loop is CASSLILDRTYNEQFF. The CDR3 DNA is TGCGCCAGCAGCTTGATTTTGGACAGAACCTACAATGAGCAGTTCTTC.

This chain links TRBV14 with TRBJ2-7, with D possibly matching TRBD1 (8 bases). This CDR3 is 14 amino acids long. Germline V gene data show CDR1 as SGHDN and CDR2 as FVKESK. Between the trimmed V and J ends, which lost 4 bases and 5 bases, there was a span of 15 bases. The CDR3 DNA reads TGTGCCAGCAGCCTGTGGACAGGGAGGGACGAGCAGTACTTC. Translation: CASSLWTGRDEQYF.

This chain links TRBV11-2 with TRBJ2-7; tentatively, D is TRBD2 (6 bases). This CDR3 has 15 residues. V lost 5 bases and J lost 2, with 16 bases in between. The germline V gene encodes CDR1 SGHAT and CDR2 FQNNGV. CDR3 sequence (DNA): TGTGCCAGCAGCCCCGTGCGGGGACGGGCCTACGAGCAGTACTTC. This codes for CASSPVRGRAYEQYF.

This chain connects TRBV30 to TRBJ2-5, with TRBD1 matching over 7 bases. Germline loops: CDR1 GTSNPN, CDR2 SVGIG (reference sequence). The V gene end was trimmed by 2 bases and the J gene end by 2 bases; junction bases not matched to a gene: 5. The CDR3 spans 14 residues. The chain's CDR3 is CAWSPGQVQETQYF. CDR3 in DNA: TGTGCCTGGAGTCCTGGACAGGTTCAAGAGACCCAGTACTTC.

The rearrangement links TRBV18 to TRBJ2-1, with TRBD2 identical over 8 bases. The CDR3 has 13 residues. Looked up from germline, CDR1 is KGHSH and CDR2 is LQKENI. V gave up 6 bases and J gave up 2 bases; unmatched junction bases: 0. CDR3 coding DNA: TGTGCCAGCTCCGGGGGGGCCTACAATGAGCAGTTCTTC. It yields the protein CASSGGAYNEQFF.

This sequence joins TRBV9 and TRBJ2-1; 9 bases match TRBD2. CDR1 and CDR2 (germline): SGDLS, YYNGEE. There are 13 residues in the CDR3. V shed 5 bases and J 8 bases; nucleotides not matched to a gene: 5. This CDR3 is CASSWGTSHEQFF. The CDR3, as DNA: TGTGCCAGCAGTTGGGGGACTAGCCATGAGCAGTTCTTC.

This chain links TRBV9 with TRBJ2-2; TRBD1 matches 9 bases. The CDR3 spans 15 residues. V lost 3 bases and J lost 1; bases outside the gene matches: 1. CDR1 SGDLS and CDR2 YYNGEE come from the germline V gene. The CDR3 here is CASSGGQGNTGELFF. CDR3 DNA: TGTGCCAGCAGCGGGGGACAGGGGAACACCGGGGAGCTGTTTTTT.